The source of this T cell receptor beta chain is a study of control samples from healthy donors and cancer patients. Germline CDR1 reads SGHTA; CDR2 reads FQGNSA. J was trimmed by 10 bases and V by 6 bases; bases with no gene match: 9. The CDR3 is 14 residues long. Produced via immunoSEQ multiplex PCR; TCRdb's table is partial and in-frame only. The sample comprises about 86,000 clones, around 90% of which are singletons, and about 8.6% rests with the top ten. The chain carries TRBV7-2 and TRBJ1-4; 9 nucleotides agree with TRBD1. The sequence was obtained from a woman between 50 and 59 years old with colorectal cancer. Input material: PBMCs. The CDR3 region has the DNA TGTGCCAGCAGAAAGACAGGGGGTGGCGGAAAACTGTTTTTT. Its protein product is CASRKTGGGGKLFF.